A single sample is the source of the 24 T cell receptor beta chains below, sequenced in a study of blood T cell repertoires in COVID-19. Clones were read by immunoSEQ multiplex PCR, and TCRdb kept only the in-frame ones, dropping some. The sample yields approximately 150,000 clones, around 86% seen once. Material for sequencing was peripheral blood. These receptor sequences come from a man between 65 and 79 years old with acute or convalescent COVID-19.

This clone was seen just once. V usage is TRBV6-5 and J usage is TRBJ1-1; TRBD1 matches 10 bases. CDR3 size: 14 residues. V dropped 7 bases and J dropped 3; count of bases not matched to a gene: 5. Germline V lookup: CDR1 MNHEY, CDR2 SVGAGI. The CDR3 DNA reads TGTGCCAGCACCTGGACAGGGGGGGACACTGAAGCTTTCTTT. It encodes CASTWTGGDTEAFF.

The chain couples TRBV6-5 to TRBJ1-5; D gene uncertain. Germline-derived CDR1 and CDR2 are MNHEY and SVGAGI. V was cut by 5 bases and J by 7 bases, with 12 bases left in between. The CDR3 is made up of 13 amino acids. This CDR3 reads CASSHTHAQPQHF. Here the CDR3 DNA reads TGTGCCAGCAGTCATACACATGCACAGCCCCAGCATTTT.

The chain has TRBV2 and TRBJ1-5; tentatively, D is TRBD1 (5 bases). The CDR3 totals 13 residues. Trimming removed 7 bases at V and 2 bases at J, with 9 bases between. Germline values: CDR1 SNHLY, CDR2 FYNNEI. The DNA for the CDR3 is TGTGCCAGCACGCAGGGTGGCAATCAGCCCCAGCATTTT. This encodes CASTQGGNQPQHF.

This clone came up once. This chain links TRBV28 with TRBJ2-7; D is perhaps TRBD2 (5 bases). Trimming removed 10 bases from V and 2 bases from J, with 12 bases in between. Per germline, CDR1 MDHEN and CDR2 SYDVKM. The CDR3 is 12 residues long. CDR3 amino acids: CATRGLAYEQYF. The DNA for the CDR3 is TGTGCCACCCGTGGACTGGCCTACGAGCAGTACTTC.

The genes are TRBV10-3 and TRBJ2-1; 11 positions match TRBD2. V lost 2 bases, J lost 9 bases, and 6 bases stayed unmatched. Germline lookup yields CDR1 ENHRY and CDR2 SYGVKD. This CDR3 contains 15 residues. CDR3 sequence: CAISETLGTSGEQFF. The CDR3, as DNA: TGTGCCATCAGTGAGACCTTAGGGACTAGCGGTGAGCAGTTCTTC.

J is TRBJ2-5 and V is TRBV3-1 (or the pseudogene TRBV3-2); 8 nucleotides align to TRBD1. The ends lost 1 base at V and 6 bases at J; junction bases unmatched: 7. Germline values: CDR1 LGHDT, CDR2 YNNKEL (reference sequence). This CDR3 is built from 15 residues. CDR3 residues: CASSQVQGARKTQYF. For the CDR3, the DNA is TGTGCCAGCAGCCAAGTGCAGGGGGCGAGGAAGACCCAGTACTTC.

J is TRBJ2-1 and V is TRBV7-3, with a tentative D call TRBD2 (5 bases). Germline CDR1 and CDR2: SGHTA and FQGTGA. With 3 bases removed from V and 6 bases from J, the gap between germline ends came to 18 bases. This CDR3 has 16 residues. The CDR3: CASSFLGSPSGNEQFF. The CDR3 DNA reads as TGTGCCAGCAGCTTCCTCGGATCGCCCAGCGGCAATGAGCAGTTCTTC.

The chain joins TRBV3-1 (or the pseudogene TRBV3-2) to TRBJ2-4; 11 bases line up with TRBD2. CDR1 is LGHDT and CDR2 is YNNKEL in the germline V gene (reference sequence). V was pared by 5 bases and J by 7 bases, with 10 bases of the junction left unmatched. The CDR3 has 16 residues. DNA of the CDR3: TGTGCCAGCAGCGGGACTAGCGGAGGCGGGGGGAACATTCAGTACTTC. This translates into CASSGTSGGGGNIQYF.

The table lists this clone with a count of one. The gene calls are TRBV29-1 and TRBJ2-2; 7 bases agree with TRBD2. The CDR3 is made up of 14 amino acids. Losses at the gene ends were 3 bases for V and 4 bases for J; bases not matched to a gene: 5. Germline loops: CDR1 SQVTM, CDR2 ANQGSEA. CDR3 DNA: TGCAGCGTTGAGGTCGGGAGGTCCACCGGGGAGCTGTTTTTT. It translates to CSVEVGRSTGELFF.

The chain is built from TRBV2 and TRBJ2-3, with 10 bases identical to TRBD2. Germline CDR1 reads SNHLY; CDR2 reads FYNNEI. The trim removed 6 bases at V and 3 bases at J, leaving 6 bases unmatched. The length of the CDR3 is 15 residues. The DNA of the CDR3 is TGTGCCAGCAGCCTAGCGGGAGTAAGAACAGATACGCAGTATTTT. Its translation is CASSLAGVRTDTQYF.

V and J are TRBV5-1 and TRBJ1-2, with TRBD1 identical over 9 bases. The CDR3 is 17 amino acids. With V trimmed by 5 bases and J by 0 bases, 11 bases remained unmatched. Germline CDR1 reads SGHRS; CDR2 reads YFSETQ. The CDR3 protein is CASSRGDREAANYGYTF. CDR3 in DNA: TGCGCCAGCAGTAGAGGGGACAGGGAGGCCGCTAACTATGGCTACACCTTC.

The V gene is TRBV11-2, the J gene TRBJ2-7; D uncertain. Germline V gives CDR1 SGHAT, CDR2 FQNNGV. The CDR3 extends over 13 amino acids. V was pared by 4 bases and J by 4 bases, with 11 bases between. The CDR3 is CASSSAPGYEQYF. In DNA form, the CDR3 reads TGTGCCAGCAGCTCCGCCCCGGGTTACGAGCAGTACTTC. Supplemented by reference TRBV11-2 and TRBJ2-7, the full variable domain reads EAGVAQSPRYKIIEKRQSVAFWCNPISGHATLYWYQQILGQGPKLLIQFQNNGVVDDSQLPKDRFSAERLKGVDSTLKIQPAKLEDSAVYLCASSSAPGYEQYFGPGTRLTVT.

The chain carries TRBV18 and TRBJ1-1, with 8 bases lining up with TRBD1. The V and J ends lost 6 bases and 1 base, in that order; junction bases with no gene match: 4. The CDR3 runs to 14 residues. The germline V gene encodes CDR1 KGHSH and CDR2 LQKENI. CDR3 amino acids: CASSQGAGNTEAFF. The DNA for the CDR3 is TGTGCCAGCTCCCAGGGGGCTGGGAACACTGAAGCTTTCTTT.

This clone was seen a handful of times. The rearrangement uses TRBV5-5 and TRBJ2-1, with D possibly being TRBD2 (6 bases). V dropped 4 bases and J dropped 4 bases, with 15 bases sitting between them. The CDR3 spans 15 residues. The germline V gene encodes CDR1 SGHKS and CDR2 YYEKEE (reference sequence). The DNA of the CDR3 is TGTGCCAGCAGCCCGGGGGTCCAGGGTTACAATGAGCAGTTCTTC. Translating gives CASSPGVQGYNEQFF.

The rearrangement joins TRBV27 to TRBJ2-1; 14 nucleotides line up with TRBD2. The CDR3 loop spans 17 amino acids. In germline, CDR1 is MNHEY, CDR2 SMNVEV (reference sequence). Trimming removed 6 bases from V and 2 bases from J; junction bases left unmatched: 6. The CDR3 sequence: CASSTRGLAGAYNEQFF. The CDR3 coding sequence is TGTGCCAGCAGCACGCGGGGACTAGCGGGAGCCTACAATGAGCAGTTCTTC.

The chain couples TRBV6-1 to TRBJ2-2; 9 bases match TRBD1. Germline V gives CDR1 MNHNS, CDR2 SASEGT. Trimming removed 2 bases from V and 6 bases from J; junction bases left unmatched: 4. The CDR3 length is 15 residues. The CDR3 sequence is CASSETGGPPGELFF. As DNA, the CDR3 is TGTGCCAGCAGTGAAACAGGGGGCCCACCCGGGGAGCTGTTTTTT.

This clone was seen a single time. The chain combines TRBV5-8 with TRBJ2-3, with 7 bases matching TRBD1. The V segment lost 5 bases and the J segment 1 base; nucleotides outside the gene matches: 7. Per the germline V gene, CDR1 is SGHTS and CDR2 is YDEGEE. The CDR3 length is 15 residues. The CDR3 coding sequence is TGTGCCAGCAGTCTACAGGGGATTGGCACAGATACGCAGTATTTT. It is translated as CASSLQGIGTDTQYF. Drawing the rest from reference TRBV5-8 and TRBJ2-3, the complete variable domain is EAGVTQSPTHLIKTRGQQATLRCSPISGHTSVYWYQQALGLGLQFLLWYDEGEERNRGNFPPRFSGRQFPNYSSELNVNALELEDSALYLCASSLQGIGTDTQYFGPGTRLTVL.

The chain recombines TRBV20-1 with TRBJ1-2; D might be TRBD1 (5 bases). The germline V and J ends were trimmed by 3 bases and 4 bases, with 12 bases remaining between them. This CDR3 is built from 13 residues. Per germline, CDR1 DFQATT and CDR2 SNEGSKA (reference sequence). The CDR3 bases are TGCAGTGCTAGTAAACAGGCCGGCTATGGCTACACCTTC. It specifies CSASKQAGYGYTF.

The chain has TRBV7-2 and TRBJ2-1, with D tentatively TRBD2 (5 bases). There are 15 residues in the CDR3. V lost 1 base and J 1 base, leaving 8 bases between the germline ends. Germline loops: CDR1 SGHTA, CDR2 FQGNSA. This chain's CDR3 is CASSLERTSYNEQFF. The CDR3 coding sequence is TGTGCCAGCAGCTTAGAGCGGACTTCCTACAATGAGCAGTTCTTC.

As DNA, the CDR3 is TGTGCCAGCAGCTTAGCTGGTCAGGGGGCCGATGAGCAGTTCTTC. Translation gives CASSLAGQGADEQFF. V and J are TRBV7-9 and TRBJ2-1, with 8 positions matching TRBD1. Per germline, CDR1 SEHNR and CDR2 FQNEAQ (reference sequence). V lost 0 bases, J lost 8 bases, and 6 bases stayed unmatched. The CDR3 is 15 residues long.

V and J are TRBV29-1 and TRBJ2-7; perhaps TRBD2 as D (6 bases). The germline gives CDR1 SQVTM, CDR2 ANQGSEA. Trimming pared 4 bases from V and 3 bases from J, leaving 10 bases between. The CDR3 contains 12 residues. CDR3 DNA sequence: TGCAGCGTTGGGGACGGGAGCTACGAGCAGTACTTC. This translates into CSVGDGSYEQYF.

The chain is built from TRBV18 and TRBJ2-7; 8 nucleotides line up with TRBD1. In germline, CDR1 is KGHSH, CDR2 LQKENI. CDR3 size: 15 residues. V lost 4 bases to trimming and J lost 1 base; unmatched junction nucleotides: 6. CDR3: CASSRTGTGSYEQYF. In nucleotides, the CDR3 is TGTGCCAGCTCACGAACCGGGACAGGATCCTACGAGCAGTACTTC.

This chain connects TRBV19 to TRBJ2-6; 7 bases agree with TRBD1. The germline V gene encodes CDR1 LNHDA and CDR2 SQIVND (reference sequence). CDR3 length: 16 residues. Trimming at V came to 5 bases and at J to 0 bases, leaving 4 bases not matched to a gene. The CDR3 here is CASSADRDSGANVLTF. CDR3 DNA: TGTGCCAGTAGTGCTGACAGGGACTCTGGGGCCAACGTCCTGACTTTC.

This chain uses TRBV5-8 with TRBJ2-7; 7 nucleotides align to TRBD1. From germline, CDR1 is SGHTS and CDR2 YDEGEE. J was trimmed by 4 bases and V by 0 bases; bases with no gene match: 1. The CDR3 runs to 13 residues. The CDR3 nucleotides are TGTGCCAGCAGCTTGGACAGGGGATACGAGCAGTACTTC. Its protein product is CASSLDRGYEQYF.